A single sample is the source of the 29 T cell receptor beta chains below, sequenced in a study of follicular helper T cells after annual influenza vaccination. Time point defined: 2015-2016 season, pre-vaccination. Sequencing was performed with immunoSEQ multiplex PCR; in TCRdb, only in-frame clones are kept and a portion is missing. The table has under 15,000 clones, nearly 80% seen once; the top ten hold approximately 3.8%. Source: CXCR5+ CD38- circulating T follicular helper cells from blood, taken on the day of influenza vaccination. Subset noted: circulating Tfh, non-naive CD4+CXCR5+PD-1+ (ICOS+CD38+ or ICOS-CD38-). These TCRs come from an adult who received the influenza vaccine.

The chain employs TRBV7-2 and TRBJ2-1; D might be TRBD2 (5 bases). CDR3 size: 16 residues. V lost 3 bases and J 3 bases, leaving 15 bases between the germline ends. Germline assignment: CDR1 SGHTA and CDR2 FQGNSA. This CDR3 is CASSFGLPIVYNEQFF. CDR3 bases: TGTGCCAGCAGCTTCGGACTCCCGATTGTCTACAATGAGCAGTTCTTC.

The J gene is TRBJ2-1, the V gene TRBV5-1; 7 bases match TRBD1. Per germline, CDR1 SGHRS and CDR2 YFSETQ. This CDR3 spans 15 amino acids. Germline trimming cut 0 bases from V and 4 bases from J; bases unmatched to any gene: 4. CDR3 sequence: CASSLGAGGYNEQFF. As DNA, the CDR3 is TGCGCCAGCAGCTTGGGCGCAGGGGGATACAATGAGCAGTTCTTC.

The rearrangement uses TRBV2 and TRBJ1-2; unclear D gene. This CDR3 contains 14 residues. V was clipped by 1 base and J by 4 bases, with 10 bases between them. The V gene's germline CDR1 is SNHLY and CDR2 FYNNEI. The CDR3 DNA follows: TGTGCCAGCAGTGAAGGGACGTCGATCTATGGCTACACCTTC. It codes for CASSEGTSIYGYTF.

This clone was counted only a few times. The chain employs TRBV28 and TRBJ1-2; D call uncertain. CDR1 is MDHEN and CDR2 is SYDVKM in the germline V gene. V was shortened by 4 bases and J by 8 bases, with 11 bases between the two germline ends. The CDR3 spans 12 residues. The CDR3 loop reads CASSSPGRGYTF. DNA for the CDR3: TGTGCCAGCAGTTCCCCGGGCCGGGGCTACACCTTC.

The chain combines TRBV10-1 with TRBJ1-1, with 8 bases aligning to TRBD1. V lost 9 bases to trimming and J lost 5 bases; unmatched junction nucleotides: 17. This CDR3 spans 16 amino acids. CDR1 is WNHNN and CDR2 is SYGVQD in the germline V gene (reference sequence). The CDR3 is CARERTGIILGTEAFF. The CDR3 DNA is TGCGCCAGGGAGAGGACAGGGATAATTTTGGGGACTGAAGCTTTCTTT.

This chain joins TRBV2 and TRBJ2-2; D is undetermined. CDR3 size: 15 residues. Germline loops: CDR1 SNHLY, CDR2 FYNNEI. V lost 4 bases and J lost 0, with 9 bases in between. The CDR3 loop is CASSVKPSNTGELFF. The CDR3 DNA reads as TGTGCCAGCAGTGTTAAGCCGTCGAACACCGGGGAGCTGTTTTTT.

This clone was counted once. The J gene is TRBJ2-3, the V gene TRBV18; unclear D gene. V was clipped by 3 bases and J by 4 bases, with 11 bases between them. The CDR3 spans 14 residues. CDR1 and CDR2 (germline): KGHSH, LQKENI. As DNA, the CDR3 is TGTGCCAGCTCACCGAAAAGCACCTCAGATACGCAGTATTTT. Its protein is CASSPKSTSDTQYF. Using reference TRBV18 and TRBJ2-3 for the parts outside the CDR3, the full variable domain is NAGVMQNPRHLVRRRGQEARLRCSPMKGHSHVYWYRQLPEEGLKFMVYLQKENIIDESGMPKERFSAEFPKEGPSILRIQQVVRGDSAAYFCASSPKSTSDTQYFGPGTRLTVL.

In DNA form, the CDR3 reads TGTGCCAGCAGCCCAAGGGTAGGAGAGACCCAGTACTTC. As protein: CASSPRVGETQYF. This chain uses TRBV7-8 with TRBJ2-5; D unresolved. The V end was cut by 5 bases, the J end by 4 bases, with 11 bases between. The germline CDR1 and CDR2 sequences are SGHVS and FQNEAQ. The CDR3 is 13 amino acids.

CDR3: CATRDRGGNQPQHF. The CDR3 nucleotides read TGTGCCACCCGGGACAGGGGTGGCAATCAGCCCCAGCATTTT. This rearrangement joins TRBV27 to TRBJ1-5, with 10 positions matching TRBD1. CDR1 and CDR2 (germline): MNHEY, SMNVEV (reference sequence). CDR3 length equals 14 residues. Germline trimming cut 10 bases from V and 2 bases from J; bases unmatched to any gene: 5.

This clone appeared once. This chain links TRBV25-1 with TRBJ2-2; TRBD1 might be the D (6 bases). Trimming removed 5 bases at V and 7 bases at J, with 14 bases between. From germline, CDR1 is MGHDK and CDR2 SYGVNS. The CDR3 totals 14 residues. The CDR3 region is CASSRGLGHGELFF. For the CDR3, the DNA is TGTGCCAGCAGTCGAGGGTTGGGACACGGGGAGCTGTTTTTT.

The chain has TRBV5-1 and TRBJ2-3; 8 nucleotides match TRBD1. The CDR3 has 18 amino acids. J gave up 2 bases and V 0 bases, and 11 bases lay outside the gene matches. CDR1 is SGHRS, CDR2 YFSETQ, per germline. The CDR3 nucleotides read TGCGCCAGCAGCTTGGGTTCAGGGGGCGCTTTGTCCACAGATACGCAGTATTTT. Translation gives CASSLGSGGALSTDTQYF.

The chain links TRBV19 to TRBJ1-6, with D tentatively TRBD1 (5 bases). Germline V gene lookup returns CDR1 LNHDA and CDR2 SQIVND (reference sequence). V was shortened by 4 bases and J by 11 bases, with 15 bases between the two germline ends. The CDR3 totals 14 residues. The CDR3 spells CASSTGRGGTPLHF. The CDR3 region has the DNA TGTGCCAGTAGTACCGGACGTGGGGGAACACCCCTCCACTTT.

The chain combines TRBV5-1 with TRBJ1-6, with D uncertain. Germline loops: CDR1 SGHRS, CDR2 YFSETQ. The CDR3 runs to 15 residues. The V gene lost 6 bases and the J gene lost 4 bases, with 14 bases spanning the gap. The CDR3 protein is CASTPLAGYNSPLHF. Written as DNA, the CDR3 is TGCGCCAGCACCCCGCTGGCTGGTTATAATTCACCCCTCCACTTT. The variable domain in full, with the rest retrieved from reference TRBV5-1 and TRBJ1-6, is KAGVTQTPRYLIKTRGQQVTLSCSPISGHRSVSWYQQTPGQGLQFLFEYFSETQRNKGNFPGRFSGRQFSNSRSEMNVSTLELGDSALYLCASTPLAGYNSPLHFGNGTRLTVT.

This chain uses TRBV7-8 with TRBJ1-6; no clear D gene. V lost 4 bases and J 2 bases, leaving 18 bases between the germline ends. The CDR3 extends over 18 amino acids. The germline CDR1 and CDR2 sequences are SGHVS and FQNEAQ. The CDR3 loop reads CASSSGSQTSTYNSPLHF. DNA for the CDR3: TGTGCCAGCAGCTCCGGGTCACAGACGAGCACCTATAATTCACCCCTCCACTTT.

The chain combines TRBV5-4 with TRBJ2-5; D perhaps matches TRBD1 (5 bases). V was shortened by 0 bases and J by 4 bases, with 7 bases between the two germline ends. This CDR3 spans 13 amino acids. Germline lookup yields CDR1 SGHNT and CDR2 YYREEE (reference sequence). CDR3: CASSLDRRETQYF. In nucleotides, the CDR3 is TGTGCCAGCAGCTTGGACAGGAGAGAGACCCAGTACTTC.

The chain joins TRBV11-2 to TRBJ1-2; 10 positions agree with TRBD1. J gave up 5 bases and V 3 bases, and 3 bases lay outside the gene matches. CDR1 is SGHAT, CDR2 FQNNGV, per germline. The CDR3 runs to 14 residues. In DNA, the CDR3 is TGTGCCAGCAGCTTCGGGACAGGGGAGTATGGCTACACCTTC. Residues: CASSFGTGEYGYTF.

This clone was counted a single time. CDR3 bases: TGTGCCAGCAGTGAGTTGGGACAGGAAGAGACCCAGTACTTC. Translation gives CASSELGQEETQYF. The V call is TRBV6-1, the J call TRBJ2-5, with 8 bases identical to TRBD1. Per germline, CDR1 MNHNS and CDR2 SASEGT. This CDR3 has 14 amino acids. Trimming took 3 bases from V and 3 from J; bases not matched to a gene: 3.

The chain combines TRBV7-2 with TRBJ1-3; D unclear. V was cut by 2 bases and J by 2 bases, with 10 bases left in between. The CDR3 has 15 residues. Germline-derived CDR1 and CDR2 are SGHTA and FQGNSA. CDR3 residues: CASSLREGAGNTIYF. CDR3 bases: TGTGCCAGCAGCTTAAGGGAGGGAGCTGGAAACACCATATATTTT. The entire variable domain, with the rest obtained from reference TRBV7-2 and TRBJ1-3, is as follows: GAGVSQSPSNKVTEKGKDVELRCDPISGHTALYWYRQSLGQGLEFLIYFQGNSAPDKSGLPSDRFSAERTGGSVSTLTIQRTQQEDSAVYLCASSLREGAGNTIYFGEGSWLTVV.

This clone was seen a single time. The CDR3 protein is CAGRSGGSYNSPLHF. CDR3 sequence (DNA): TGTGCCGGACGGTCGGGGGGCTCCTATAATTCACCCCTCCACTTT. The chain uses TRBV28 and TRBJ1-6, with D maybe TRBD1 (5 bases). V was pared by 11 bases and J by 0 bases, with 14 bases between. The CDR3 spans 15 residues. The germline CDR1 and CDR2 sequences are MDHEN and SYDVKM. Combining the CDR3 with reference TRBV28 and TRBJ1-6 gives the whole variable domain DVKVTQSSRYLVKRTGEKVFLECVQDMDHENMFWYRQDPGLGLRLIYFSYDVKMKEKGDIPEGYSVSREKKERFSLILESASTNQTSMYLCAGRSGGSYNSPLHFGNGTRLTVT.

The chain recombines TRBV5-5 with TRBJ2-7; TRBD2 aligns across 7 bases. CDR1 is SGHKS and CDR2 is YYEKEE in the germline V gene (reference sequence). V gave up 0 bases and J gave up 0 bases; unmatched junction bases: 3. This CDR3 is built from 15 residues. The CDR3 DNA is TGTGCCAGCAGCTTGGGTGGGACTAACTCCTACGAGCAGTACTTC. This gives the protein CASSLGGTNSYEQYF.

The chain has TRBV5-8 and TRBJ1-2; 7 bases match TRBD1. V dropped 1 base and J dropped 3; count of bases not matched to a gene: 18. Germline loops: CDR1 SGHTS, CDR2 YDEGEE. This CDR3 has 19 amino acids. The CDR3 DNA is TGTGCCAGCAGCTTGTTTGGGACAGCCGCCGCCTCCTTGGACTATGGCTACACCTTC. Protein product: CASSLFGTAAASLDYGYTF.

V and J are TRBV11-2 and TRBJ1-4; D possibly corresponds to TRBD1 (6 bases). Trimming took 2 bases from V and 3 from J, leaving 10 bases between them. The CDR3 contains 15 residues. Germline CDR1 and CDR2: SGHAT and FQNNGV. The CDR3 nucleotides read TGTGCCAGCAGCTTATATCAGGGGCCTAATGAAAAACTGTTTTTT. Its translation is CASSLYQGPNEKLFF. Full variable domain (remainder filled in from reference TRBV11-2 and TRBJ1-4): EAGVAQSPRYKIIEKRQSVAFWCNPISGHATLYWYQQILGQGPKLLIQFQNNGVVDDSQLPKDRFSAERLKGVDSTLKIQPAKLEDSAVYLCASSLYQGPNEKLFFGSGTQLSVL.

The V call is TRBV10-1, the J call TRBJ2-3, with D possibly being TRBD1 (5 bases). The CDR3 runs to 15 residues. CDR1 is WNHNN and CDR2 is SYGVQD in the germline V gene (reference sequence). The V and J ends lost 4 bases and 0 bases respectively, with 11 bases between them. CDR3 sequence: CASSVRAGSTDTQYF. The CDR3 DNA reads TGCGCCAGCAGTGTTCGGGCAGGGAGCACAGATACGCAGTATTTT.

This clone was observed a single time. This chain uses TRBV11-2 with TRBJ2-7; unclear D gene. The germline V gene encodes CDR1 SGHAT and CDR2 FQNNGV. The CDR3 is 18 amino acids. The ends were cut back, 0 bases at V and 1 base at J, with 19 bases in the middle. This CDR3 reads CASSLDPPQGIRSYEQYF. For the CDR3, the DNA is TGTGCCAGCAGCTTAGATCCCCCCCAAGGGATCAGATCCTACGAGCAGTACTTC.

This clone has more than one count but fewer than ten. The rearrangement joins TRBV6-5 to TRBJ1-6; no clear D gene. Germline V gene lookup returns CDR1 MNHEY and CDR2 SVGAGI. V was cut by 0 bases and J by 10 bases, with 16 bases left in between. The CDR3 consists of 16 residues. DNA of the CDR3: TGTGCCAGCAGTTACTCTCCAGCCAGCTTTGACTCACCCCTCCACTTT. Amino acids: CASSYSPASFDSPLHF.

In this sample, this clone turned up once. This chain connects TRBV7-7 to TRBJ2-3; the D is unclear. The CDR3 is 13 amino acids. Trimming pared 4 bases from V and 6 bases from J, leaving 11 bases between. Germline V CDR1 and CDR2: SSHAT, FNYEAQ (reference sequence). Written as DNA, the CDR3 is TGTGCCAGCAGCTCTATTCAAGGGGATACGCAGTATTTT. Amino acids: CASSSIQGDTQYF.

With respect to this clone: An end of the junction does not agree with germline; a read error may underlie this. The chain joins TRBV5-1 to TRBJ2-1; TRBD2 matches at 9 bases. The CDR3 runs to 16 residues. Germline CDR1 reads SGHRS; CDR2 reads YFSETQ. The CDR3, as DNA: TGCGCCAGCAGCTTGGGGGGGCGGGGGGGCGTCGATGAACAGTTCTTC. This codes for CASSLGGRGGVDEQFF.

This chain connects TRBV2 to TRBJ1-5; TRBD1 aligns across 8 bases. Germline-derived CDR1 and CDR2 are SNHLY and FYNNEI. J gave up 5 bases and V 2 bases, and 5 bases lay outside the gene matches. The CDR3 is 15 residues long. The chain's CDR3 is CASSENRGTYQPQHF. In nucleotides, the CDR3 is TGTGCCAGCAGTGAAAACAGGGGGACTTATCAGCCCCAGCATTTT.

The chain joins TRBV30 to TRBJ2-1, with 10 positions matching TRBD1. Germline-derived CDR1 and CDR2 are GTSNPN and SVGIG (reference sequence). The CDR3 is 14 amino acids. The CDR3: CARGGGQGWNEQFF. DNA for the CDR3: TGTGCTCGTGGTGGGGGACAGGGGTGGAATGAGCAGTTCTTC. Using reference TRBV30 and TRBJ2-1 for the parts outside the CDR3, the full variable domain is SQTIHQWPATLVQPVGSPLSLECTVEGTSNPNLYWYRQAAGRGLQLLFYSVGIGQISSEVPQNLSASRPQDRQFILSSKKLLLSDSGFYLCARGGGQGWNEQFFGPGTRLTVL.